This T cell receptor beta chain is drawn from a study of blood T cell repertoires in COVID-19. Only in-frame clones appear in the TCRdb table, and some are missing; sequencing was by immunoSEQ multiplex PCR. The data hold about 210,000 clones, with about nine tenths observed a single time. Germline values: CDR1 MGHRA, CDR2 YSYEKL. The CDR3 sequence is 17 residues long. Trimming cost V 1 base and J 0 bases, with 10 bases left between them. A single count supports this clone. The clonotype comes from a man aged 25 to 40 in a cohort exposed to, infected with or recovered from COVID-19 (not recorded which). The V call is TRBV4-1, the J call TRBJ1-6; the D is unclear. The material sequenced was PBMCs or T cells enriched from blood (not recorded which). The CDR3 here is CASSQVDFRSYNSPLHF. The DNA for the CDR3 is TGCGCCAGCAGCCAAGTGGACTTTCGCTCCTATAATTCACCCCTCCACTTT.